The next 19 T cell receptor beta chains were all read from a single sample in a study of control samples from healthy donors and cancer patients. Produced via immunoSEQ multiplex PCR; TCRdb's table is partial and in-frame only. Of about 26,000 clones listed, 82% are singletons. Sequencing used PBMCs. The receptors were gathered from a man aged 55-75 years with colorectal cancer.

This clone was recorded only once. V is TRBV5-4 and J is TRBJ2-2, with 13 nucleotides matching TRBD2. In germline, CDR1 is SGHNT, CDR2 YYREEE (reference sequence). V was pared by 4 bases and J by 1 base, with 4 bases of the junction left unmatched. The length of the CDR3 is 17 residues. The CDR3, as DNA: TGTGCCAGCAGCGCGGGACTAGCGGGGAAGAACACCGGGGAGCTGTTTTTT. Translation: CASSAGLAGKNTGELFF.

The chain carries TRBV3-1 (or the pseudogene TRBV3-2) and TRBJ1-2, with D possibly matching TRBD1 (5 bases). Between the trimmed V and J ends, which lost 1 base and 2 bases, there was a span of 11 bases. CDR3 length: 15 residues. CDR1 is LGHDT and CDR2 is YNNKEL in the germline V gene (reference sequence). The CDR3 here is CASSQGAGQNYGYTF. In DNA, the CDR3 is TGTGCCAGCAGCCAAGGTGCAGGGCAAAACTATGGCTACACCTTC.

This chain connects TRBV4-1 to TRBJ1-1; TRBD1 is a possible D gene (5 bases). V lost 3 bases and J 2 bases, leaving 19 bases between the germline ends. The CDR3 is 17 residues long. In germline, CDR1 is MGHRA, CDR2 YSYEKL. The CDR3 DNA follows: TGCGCCAGCAGCCACCCTCCTGGGGGTCTCCGCAACACTGAAGCTTTCTTT. The encoded protein is CASSHPPGGLRNTEAFF.

This chain uses TRBV6-2 or TRBV6-3 with TRBJ2-6; D is undetermined. The V gene's germline CDR1 is MNHEY and CDR2 SVGEGT. V shed 4 bases and J shed 0 bases, with 13 bases lying between them. The CDR3 is 17 amino acids. In DNA, the CDR3 is TGTGCCAGCAGTTTCTCCGGGTGGATCTCTGGGGCCAACGTCCTGACTTTC. This codes for CASSFSGWISGANVLTF.

The chain links TRBV4-1 to TRBJ1-3; 8 bases fit TRBD1. The CDR3 totals 17 residues. Germline CDR1 MGHRA, CDR2 YSYEKL. V gave up 5 bases and J gave up 1 base; unmatched junction bases: 10. CDR3 residues: CASSAIWDRLSGNTIYF. The CDR3 DNA reads TGCGCCAGCAGCGCAATCTGGGACAGGCTATCTGGAAACACCATATATTTT.

The chain uses TRBV29-1 and TRBJ2-2; D may be TRBD1 or TRBD2 (5 bases each). The CDR3 has 14 residues. V lost 4 bases to trimming and J lost 4 bases, with 13 bases between them. Germline V CDR1 and CDR2: SQVTM, ANQGSEA. CDR3: CSVGLIGGTGELFF. The CDR3 nucleotides read TGCAGCGTTGGTCTGATTGGGGGCACCGGGGAGCTGTTTTTT.

The chain joins TRBV5-5 to TRBJ2-7, with a possible D match to TRBD2 (5 bases). CDR3 length: 14 amino acids. Trimming pared 2 bases from V and 0 bases from J, leaving 9 bases between. Germline V gives CDR1 SGHKS, CDR2 YYEKEE (reference sequence). The DNA of the CDR3 is TGTGCCAGCAGCTTTCGGGAACACTCCTACGAGCAGTACTTC. This codes for CASSFREHSYEQYF.

The chain recombines TRBV10-3 with TRBJ2-2, with D possibly being TRBD1 or TRBD2 (6 bases each). This CDR3 has 14 residues. The V end was cut by 8 bases, the J end by 3 bases, with 13 bases between. Germline CDR1 is ENHRY and CDR2 is SYGVKD. The CDR3: CAIGGTRDTGELFF. The CDR3 DNA reads TGTGCCATCGGAGGGACACGGGACACCGGGGAGCTGTTTTTT.

V and J are TRBV18 and TRBJ2-5, with D unclear. V was pared by 2 bases and J by 7 bases, with 14 bases between. The germline CDR1 and CDR2 sequences are KGHSH and LQKENI. The CDR3 is 14 residues long. CDR3 sequence reads: CASSPRPPPGTQYF. The CDR3 coding sequence is TGTGCCAGCTCACCAAGACCCCCACCCGGGACCCAGTACTTC.

The chain couples TRBV2 to TRBJ1-2; the match to TRBD1 covers 7 bases. CDR1 is SNHLY, CDR2 FYNNEI, per germline. The ends lost 6 bases at V and 1 base at J; junction bases unmatched: 5. The CDR3 extends over 14 amino acids. The CDR3 DNA follows: TGTGCCAGCAGCCTTGGGACAGTTAACTATGGCTACACCTTC. Protein sequence: CASSLGTVNYGYTF.

Within the sample, this clone is medium-sized (0.01 to 0.1%). This rearrangement joins TRBV5-4 to TRBJ1-1; D call uncertain. The germline CDR1 and CDR2 sequences are SGHNT and YYREEE (reference sequence). CDR3 length equals 14 residues. Trimming cost V 0 bases and J 1 base, with 7 bases left between them. CDR3 nucleotides: TGTGCCAGCAGCTTGGGGCAGGAGAACACTGAAGCTTTCTTT. Protein: CASSLGQENTEAFF.

The chain links TRBV5-1 to TRBJ2-1; D might be TRBD1 or TRBD2, each matching 5 bases. CDR3 length equals 16 residues. Per the germline V gene, CDR1 is SGHRS and CDR2 is YFSETQ. The V end was cut by 4 bases, the J end by 1 base, with 15 bases between. DNA of the CDR3: TGCGCCAGCAGCCCCACCGGGACGGATTCCTACAATGAGCAGTTCTTC. Its protein product is CASSPTGTDSYNEQFF.

The chain couples TRBV25-1 to TRBJ1-2; tentative D call: TRBD1 (5 bases). Germline V gene lookup returns CDR1 MGHDK and CDR2 SYGVNS. The CDR3 contains 16 residues. Between the trimmed V and J ends, which lost 2 bases and 0 bases, there was a span of 13 bases. The CDR3 DNA is TGTGCCAGCAGTGAAATGGGGCCTACAACTAACTATGGCTACACCTTC. It is translated as CASSEMGPTTNYGYTF.

The genes are TRBV3-1 (or the pseudogene TRBV3-2) and TRBJ1-4, with TRBD1 matching over 8 bases. The V gene's germline CDR1 is LGHDT and CDR2 YNNKEL (reference sequence). With 5 bases clipped from V and 1 base from J, the junction kept 6 bases outside the gene matches. CDR3 size: 16 residues. The CDR3: CASSDRQGRTNEKLFF. CDR3 bases: TGTGCCAGCAGCGATAGACAGGGGAGAACTAATGAAAAACTGTTTTTT.

The V and J genes are TRBV15 and TRBJ2-3; 7 positions match TRBD1. Trimming removed 5 bases from V and 2 bases from J; junction bases left unmatched: 7. This CDR3 contains 15 residues. From germline, CDR1 is LNHNV and CDR2 YYDKDF (reference sequence). Here the CDR3 DNA reads TGTGCCACCAGCGGACGACAGGGAATCACAGATACGCAGTATTTT. This gives the protein CATSGRQGITDTQYF.

V is TRBV5-4 and J is TRBJ1-6; possibly TRBD1 for D (6 bases). V lost 4 bases, J lost 0 bases, and 11 bases lay in between. CDR3 size: 16 residues. Germline loops: CDR1 SGHNT, CDR2 YYREEE (reference sequence). DNA of the CDR3: TGTGCCAGCAGCCTCGAAGGGGGCTCCTATAATTCACCCCTCCACTTT. Translating gives CASSLEGGSYNSPLHF.

This chain links TRBV19 with TRBJ1-1; D not certain. Germline V gene data show CDR1 as LNHDA and CDR2 as SQIVND (reference sequence). Trimming pared 6 bases from V and 0 bases from J, leaving 17 bases between. CDR3 length: 16 amino acids. CDR3 amino acids: CASSRPPTVMNTEAFF. As DNA, the CDR3 is TGTGCCAGTAGCCGACCGCCGACGGTCATGAACACTGAAGCTTTCTTT.

The V and J genes are TRBV10-3 and TRBJ1-6; 9 bases line up with TRBD1. The CDR3 spans 19 residues. Looked up from germline, CDR1 is ENHRY and CDR2 is SYGVKD. The trim removed 5 bases at V and 7 bases at J, leaving 18 bases unmatched. CDR3 in amino acids: CAISQQGARAVGENSPLHF. The CDR3 coding sequence is TGTGCCATCAGTCAACAGGGGGCGCGGGCAGTTGGAGAGAATTCACCCCTCCACTTT.

This chain joins TRBV7-9 and TRBJ1-2; TRBD1 is a possible D gene (6 bases). The V gene's germline CDR1 is SEHNR and CDR2 FQNEAQ (reference sequence). Between the trimmed V and J ends, which lost 3 bases and 6 bases, there was a span of 17 bases. The length of the CDR3 is 15 residues. As DNA, the CDR3 is TGTGCCAGCAGCTTGGCAGGGGTGGACACAGATGGCTACACCTTC. As protein: CASSLAGVDTDGYTF. Full variable domain (remainder filled in from reference TRBV7-9 and TRBJ1-2): DTGVSQNPRHKITKRGQNVTFRCDPISEHNRLYWYRQTLGQGPEFLTYFQNEAQLEKSRLLSDRFSAERPKGSFSTLEIQRTEQGDSAMYLCASSLAGVDTDGYTFGSGTRLTVV.